These 7 T cell receptor beta chains share one sample of origin, sequenced in a study of cytomegalovirus exposure and HLA in healthy donors. The table came from immunoSEQ multiplex PCR; TCRdb's copy has only in-frame clones and leaves some out. The sample contains about 240,000 clones, about 83% of which appear only once. The sample consisted of PBMCs. The receptors were sampled from a man between 18 and 35 years old in good health and CMV-seronegative.

V gene TRBV15 combines with J gene TRBJ2-3; the match to TRBD2 covers 10 bases. The germline CDR1 and CDR2 sequences are LNHNV and YYDKDF (reference sequence). CDR3 size: 14 residues. With V trimmed by 3 bases and J by 6 bases, 3 bases remained unmatched. The chain's CDR3 is CATSSQRGGDTQYF. The CDR3 region has the DNA TGTGCCACCAGCAGCCAGCGGGGGGGGGATACGCAGTATTTT.

The rearrangement joins TRBV6-1 to TRBJ1-3, with 7 bases lining up with TRBD1. This CDR3 spans 13 amino acids. The germline V gene has CDR1 MNHNS and CDR2 SASEGT. The V segment lost 8 bases and the J segment 4 bases; nucleotides outside the gene matches: 5. The CDR3 DNA is TGTGCCAGCTGGGACAGTTTCGGAAACACCATATATTTT. Its protein product is CASWDSFGNTIYF.

V gene TRBV9 combines with J gene TRBJ2-7; TRBD2 matches at 7 bases. Germline assignment: CDR1 SGDLS and CDR2 YYNGEE. The J segment lost 3 bases and the V segment lost 3 bases, leaving 3 bases of the junction unmatched. This CDR3 is 13 amino acids long. The CDR3 spells CASSDGGVYEQYF. DNA for the CDR3: TGTGCCAGCAGCGATGGGGGGGTCTACGAGCAGTACTTC.

The chain recombines TRBV12-5 with TRBJ2-7; 7 positions agree with TRBD1. The CDR3 totals 17 residues. The germline gives CDR1 LGHNT, CDR2 FRNRAP. The V gene end was trimmed by 4 bases and the J gene end by 3 bases; junction bases not matched to a gene: 15. The DNA for the CDR3 is TGTGCTAGTGGTTCGACCTCCAACCGGGACAGCAACTACGAGCAGTACTTC. It codes for CASGSTSNRDSNYEQYF.

The genes are TRBV7-6 and TRBJ1-4; D gene unclear. V was shortened by 2 bases and J by 4 bases, with 14 bases between the two germline ends. The CDR3 has 16 amino acids. Looked up from germline, CDR1 is SGHVS and CDR2 is FNYEAQ. Written as DNA, the CDR3 is TGTGCCAGCAGCTTATTTGCTAGGAATAATAATGAAAAACTGTTTTTT. Translating it yields CASSLFARNNNEKLFF.

The rearrangement links TRBV9 to TRBJ2-3, with 7 bases lining up with TRBD1. This CDR3 has 15 amino acids. Germline V gives CDR1 SGDLS, CDR2 YYNGEE. With 3 bases clipped from V and 2 bases from J, the junction kept 6 bases outside the gene matches. Here the CDR3 reads CASSAQTGLTDTQYF. CDR3 bases: TGTGCCAGCAGCGCCCAGACAGGGCTCACAGATACGCAGTATTTT.

The chain links TRBV2 to TRBJ2-7; TRBD2 matches 8 bases. The CDR3 is 15 amino acids. The germline gives CDR1 SNHLY, CDR2 FYNNEI. V gave up 4 bases and J gave up 3 bases; unmatched junction bases: 8. The CDR3 DNA reads TGTGCCAGCAGTGGATCTAACGGGAGGGTCTACGAGCAGTACTTC. It is translated as CASSGSNGRVYEQYF.